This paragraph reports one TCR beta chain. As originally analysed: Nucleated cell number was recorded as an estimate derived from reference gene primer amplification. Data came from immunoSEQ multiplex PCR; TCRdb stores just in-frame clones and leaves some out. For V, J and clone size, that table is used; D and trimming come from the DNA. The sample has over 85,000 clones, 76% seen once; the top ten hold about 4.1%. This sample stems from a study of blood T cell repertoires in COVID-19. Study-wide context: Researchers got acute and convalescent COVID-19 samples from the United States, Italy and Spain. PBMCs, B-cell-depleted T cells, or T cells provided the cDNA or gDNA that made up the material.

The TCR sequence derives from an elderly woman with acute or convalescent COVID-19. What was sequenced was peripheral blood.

CDR3 nucleotide sequence: TGCGCCAGCAGCTTGGGACAGGGGCAGAGGACTGAAGCTTTCTTT. Translation gives CASSLGQGQRTEAFF. The chain joins TRBV5-1 to TRBJ1-1; 8 positions agree with TRBD1. The CDR3 sequence is 15 residues long. Germline V gene sequence: CDR1 SGHRS, CDR2 YFSETQ. J was trimmed by 5 bases and V by 0 bases; bases with no gene match: 6. Filled out from reference TRBV5-1 and TRBJ1-1, the complete variable domain reads KAGVTQTPRYLIKTRGQQVTLSCSPISGHRSVSWYQQTPGQGLQFLFEYFSETQRNKGNFPGRFSGRQFSNSRSEMNVSTLELGDSALYLCASSLGQGQRTEAFFGQGTRLTVV.